The next 29 T cell receptor beta chains were all read from a single sample in a study of vaccination and CD4 T cells after COVID-19 (dated by TCRdb to about 2022). Their antigens are not known. Library creation used PCR. Sequenced on an Illumina iSeq 100. DNA from cultured CD4+ T cells was subjected to TCR sequencing with the Oncomine TCR Beta short-read assay at the Johns Hopkins FTIC core. TCRdb took the public reads, trimmed them with fastp at Q25, ran MiXCR for clone calling and kept in-frame beta chains. Each entry merges the rows of one CDR3 protein and shows their most common DNA and genes. The sample table contains over 20,000 distinct CDR3 sequences; only one count was recorded for 30% of them. The ten largest clones represent 3% to 3.5% of the sample. In light of the paper, this sample's time point label describes: late sampling 161 to 241 days after vaccination in a few convalescent patients. In the paper's terms, the treatment or condition label means: approximately 9-day PBMC culture with coronavirus spike peptide pools or control peptides (ViraFEST assay).

The sequences come from CD4+ T cells from blood, cultured in vitro, collected about 7 months after SARS-CoV-2 vaccination. The receptors here all came from a human donor who had recovered from COVID-19.

The chain is built from TRBV10-3 and TRBJ2-2; D possibly matches TRBD1 or TRBD2 (5 bases each). Germline loops: CDR1 ENHRY, CDR2 SYGVKD. V lost 8 bases and J 3 bases, leaving 16 bases between the germline ends. This CDR3 is built from 15 residues. Written as DNA, the CDR3 is TGTGCCATCGGTTTTAGGCAGGGACACACCGGGGAGCTGTTTTTT. As protein: CAIGFRQGHTGELFF.

This clonotype was seen more than once but under ten times. The chain has TRBV7-9 and TRBJ2-7, with 8 nucleotides matching TRBD1. Germline lookup yields CDR1 SEHNR and CDR2 FQNEAQ (reference sequence). The CDR3 spans 13 residues. The V gene end was trimmed by 5 bases and the J gene end by 5 bases; junction bases not matched to a gene: 5. This CDR3 is CASSAGQGHEQYF. CDR3 DNA sequence: TGTGCCAGCAGCGCCGGACAGGGCCACGAGCAGTACTTC. The entire variable domain, with the rest obtained from reference TRBV7-9 and TRBJ2-7, is as follows: DTGVSQNPRHKITKRGQNVTFRCDPISEHNRLYWYRQTLGQGPEFLTYFQNEAQLEKSRLLSDRFSAERPKGSFSTLEIQRTEQGDSAMYLCASSAGQGHEQYFGPGTRLTVT.

The genes are TRBV10-3 and TRBJ2-3; TRBD2 might be the D (6 bases). The germline gives CDR1 ENHRY, CDR2 SYGVKD. Trimming removed 8 bases at V and 6 bases at J, with 15 bases between. The length of the CDR3 is 13 residues. The CDR3 protein is CAIGTYGSDTQYF. CDR3 DNA sequence: TGTGCCATCGGGACTTACGGGTCGGATACGCAGTATTTT.

This clonotype appeared a few times. The V and J genes are TRBV6-2 or TRBV6-3 and TRBJ2-5; D remains ambiguous. The CDR3 runs to 14 residues. Germline CDR1 MNHEY, CDR2 SVGEGT. The V end lost 6 bases, the J end lost 2 bases, and 13 bases lay between the germline ends. CDR3 residues: CASSMHVEQETQYF. The CDR3 region has the DNA TGTGCCAGCAGCATGCACGTGGAACAAGAGACCCAGTACTTC.

This clonotype was counted only a few times. CDR3 sequence reads: CASGGAGAYEQYF. The CDR3 DNA reads TGTGCCAGTGGGGGGGCAGGGGCCTACGAGCAGTACTTC. The genes are TRBV19 and TRBJ2-7, with D tentatively TRBD2 (7 bases). The ends were cut back, 8 bases at V and 2 bases at J, with 13 bases in the middle. The CDR3 spans 13 residues. Looked up from germline, CDR1 is LNHDA and CDR2 is SQIVND (reference sequence).

This clonotype has only a few counts. The chain links TRBV7-9 to TRBJ2-1; 14 nucleotides line up with TRBD2. The CDR3 covers 19 residues. Germline trimming cut 5 bases from V and 2 bases from J; bases unmatched to any gene: 11. Germline V CDR1 and CDR2: SEHNR, FQNEAQ (reference sequence). As DNA, the CDR3 is TGTGCCAGCAGCCCCATGCGGACTAGCGGGAGGAGGGCCTACAATGAGCAGTTCTTC. Its translation: CASSPMRTSGRRAYNEQFF.

V usage is TRBV7-9 and J usage is TRBJ1-2; weak D call: TRBD1 (6 bases). Germline CDR1 and CDR2: SEHNR and FQNEAQ (reference sequence). The V end was cut by 5 bases, the J end by 0 bases, with 13 bases between. The CDR3 consists of 15 residues. The CDR3 sequence is CASSLGQSPNYGYTF. Written as DNA, the CDR3 is TGTGCCAGCAGCCTAGGACAGTCCCCTAACTATGGCTACACCTTC. Looking up the rest from reference TRBV7-9 and TRBJ1-2 gives the full variable domain: DTGVSQNPRHKITKRGQNVTFRCDPISEHNRLYWYRQTLGQGPEFLTYFQNEAQLEKSRLLSDRFSAERPKGSFSTLEIQRTEQGDSAMYLCASSLGQSPNYGYTFGSGTRLTVV.

The chain employs TRBV7-9 and TRBJ2-7; TRBD2 aligns across 13 bases. Germline V gene data show CDR1 as SEHNR and CDR2 as FQNEAQ (reference sequence). J gave up 5 bases and V 3 bases, and 10 bases lay outside the gene matches. The CDR3 runs to 17 residues. CDR3 sequence: CASSFQTSGRARDEQYF. CDR3 DNA: TGTGCCAGCAGCTTCCAAACTAGCGGGAGGGCCCGGGACGAGCAGTACTTC.

This rearrangement joins TRBV28 to TRBJ2-1; unclear D gene. Germline lookup yields CDR1 MDHEN and CDR2 SYDVKM. Trimming took 5 bases from V and 6 from J, leaving 17 bases between them. CDR3 size: 15 residues. CDR3 region: CASSPPTDPTNEQFF. The CDR3, as DNA: TGTGCCAGCAGTCCCCCCACGGATCCGACCAATGAGCAGTTCTTC.

This clonotype was counted a single time. This chain links TRBV11-1 with TRBJ2-7; possible D gene TRBD1, 6 bases. The CDR3 totals 14 residues. V dropped 4 bases and J dropped 5 bases, with 15 bases sitting between them. Germline V gene lookup returns CDR1 SGHAT and CDR2 FQDESV (reference sequence). This CDR3 reads CASSSQGLGNEQYF. Here the CDR3 DNA reads TGTGCCAGCAGCTCGCAGGGGTTGGGAAACGAGCAGTACTTC.

In its sample, this clonotype was seen a few times. The V gene is TRBV20-1, the J gene TRBJ2-5, with D maybe TRBD1 (5 bases). This CDR3 spans 14 amino acids. Trimming removed 4 bases at V and 2 bases at J, with 14 bases between. The germline V gene has CDR1 DFQATT and CDR2 SNEGSKA (reference sequence). For the CDR3, the DNA is TGCAGTGCTACCCGACAGCCGGCACAAGAGACCCAGTACTTC. Its translation is CSATRQPAQETQYF.

V gene TRBV11-3 combines with J gene TRBJ1-2; 7 bases are shared with TRBD1. The CDR3 runs to 13 residues. The trim removed 5 bases at V and 6 bases at J, leaving 6 bases unmatched. The germline V gene has CDR1 SGHNT and CDR2 YENEEA. The CDR3 protein is CASSHLTGDGYTF. DNA of the CDR3: TGTGCCAGCAGCCATCTTACAGGGGATGGCTACACCTTC.

This chain connects TRBV6-2 or TRBV6-3 to TRBJ2-7; the match to TRBD2 covers 13 bases. Germline lookup yields CDR1 MNHEY and CDR2 SVGEGT. V trimming: 4 bases; J trimming: 4 bases; junction bases outside the gene matches: 7. The CDR3 length is 16 residues. In nucleotides, the CDR3 is TGTGCCAGCAGTTCCCGGACTAGCGGGAGCTTATACGAGCAGTACTTC. Amino acids: CASSSRTSGSLYEQYF.

This clonotype occurred a few times. DNA of the CDR3: TGTGCCAGCAGCTTAGATCGGCTAATGACTGAAGCTTTCTTT. It codes for CASSLDRLMTEAFF. The chain employs TRBV7-2 and TRBJ1-1, with no clear D. The CDR3 totals 14 residues. V lost 1 base to trimming and J lost 5 bases, with 11 bases between them. The germline CDR1 and CDR2 sequences are SGHTA and FQGNSA. Together with reference TRBV7-2 and TRBJ1-1, the CDR3 gives the full variable domain: GAGVSQSPSNKVTEKGKDVELRCDPISGHTALYWYRQSLGQGLEFLIYFQGNSAPDKSGLPSDRFSAERTGGSVSTLTIQRTQQEDSAVYLCASSLDRLMTEAFFGQGTRLTVV.

The V and J genes are TRBV20-1 and TRBJ2-3; the D gene is possibly TRBD2 (5 bases). The CDR3 contains 18 residues. Trimming stripped 6 bases from V and 0 bases from J, with 25 bases between. The germline CDR1 and CDR2 sequences are DFQATT and SNEGSKA (reference sequence). The CDR3 loop is CSAPGVNSFLYSTDTQYF. The CDR3 region has the DNA TGCAGTGCCCCCGGGGTAAATAGTTTCCTCTATAGCACAGATACGCAGTATTTT.

This clonotype was seen more than once but under ten times. The rearrangement links TRBV7-2 to TRBJ2-5; 9 nucleotides agree with TRBD2. Germline V lookup: CDR1 SGHTA, CDR2 FQGNSA. Trimming took 2 bases from V and 4 from J; bases not matched to a gene: 11. The CDR3 consists of 17 residues. Here the CDR3 reads CASSLRFGGRVGETQYF. CDR3 coding DNA: TGTGCCAGCAGCTTACGGTTTGGCGGGAGGGTTGGAGAGACCCAGTACTTC.

The CDR3 loop reads CASSTEDCTDTQYF. In DNA, the CDR3 is TGTGCCAGCAGCACCGAGGACTGCACAGATACGCAGTATTTT. The chain employs TRBV21-1 and TRBJ2-3; the table's D call of TRBD2 was not tested on the DNA. TRBV21-1 is listed as a pseudogene. The CDR3 totals 14 residues.

In this sample, this clonotype turned up a few times. The V and J genes are TRBV20-1 and TRBJ2-1; 7 nucleotides agree with TRBD2. V shed 1 base and J 0 bases; nucleotides not matched to a gene: 9. CDR3 length equals 17 residues. Germline loops: CDR1 DFQATT, CDR2 SNEGSKA (reference sequence). The CDR3 nucleotides read TGCAGTGCTAGAGGGGAGGGCGGGACGAGCTCCTACAATGAGCAGTTCTTC. As protein: CSARGEGGTSSYNEQFF.

This chain connects TRBV19 to TRBJ2-7; TRBD2 aligns across 8 bases. This CDR3 comprises 13 residues. Germline lookup yields CDR1 LNHDA and CDR2 SQIVND (reference sequence). Trimming took 4 bases from V and 3 from J; bases not matched to a gene: 2. In DNA form, the CDR3 reads TGTGCCAGTAGTACCGGGACTAGCTACGAGCAGTACTTC. It encodes CASSTGTSYEQYF.

This clonotype was observed a handful of times. The rearrangement joins TRBV19 to TRBJ2-1; 12 positions match TRBD2. CDR3 length equals 14 residues. Germline V gene data show CDR1 as LNHDA and CDR2 as SQIVND (reference sequence). Losses at the gene ends were 4 bases for V and 9 bases for J; bases not matched to a gene: 4. The CDR3 nucleotides read TGTGCCAGTAGTACTAGCGGGAGGGGGGGTGAGCAGTTCTTC. This gives the protein CASSTSGRGGEQFF.

A few counts support this clonotype. The chain uses TRBV7-2 and TRBJ2-1; unclear D gene. The CDR3 has 14 amino acids. Germline-derived CDR1 and CDR2 are SGHTA and FQGNSA. Trimming took off 10 bases at V and 9 bases at J, with 22 bases between the two ends. The CDR3 here is CATAGERTSVEQFF. DNA of the CDR3: TGTGCCACAGCTGGGGAAAGAACATCGGTTGAGCAGTTCTTC.

As DNA, the CDR3 is TGTGCCAGCAGCCGAGGCCCGGGAGGGAGCTTAGATGAGCAGTTCTTC. As protein: CASSRGPGGSLDEQFF. The chain is built from TRBV6-2 or TRBV6-3 and TRBJ2-1; 8 bases map to TRBD2. The germline V gene has CDR1 MNHEY and CDR2 SVGEGT. The CDR3 runs 16 residues. With 6 bases clipped from V and 8 bases from J, the junction kept 15 bases outside the gene matches.

The CDR3, as DNA: TGTGCCAGCAGTGAAGTCCAAGGTTCCGGCTACACCTTC. Protein: CASSEVQGSGYTF. The chain combines TRBV6-1 with TRBJ1-2; unclear D gene. The CDR3 contains 13 residues. Deletions cut 1 base from V and 8 bases from J, with 11 bases between. The germline gives CDR1 MNHNS, CDR2 SASEGT.

The chain has TRBV6-1 and TRBJ2-7, with TRBD2 matching 7 bases. The junction had 13 bases not matched to a gene; V was cut back by 2 bases and J by 0 bases. The germline gives CDR1 MNHNS, CDR2 SASEGT. This CDR3 region has 18 residues. The CDR3 here is CASSEPGGSSGNSYEQYF. In DNA form, the CDR3 reads TGTGCCAGCAGTGAACCGGGCGGGAGTTCAGGTAACTCCTACGAGCAGTACTTC.

This clonotype was seen once. The chain carries TRBV20-1 and TRBJ2-5; possible D gene TRBD2, 6 bases. The CDR3 is made up of 12 amino acids. V was cut by 3 bases and J by 5 bases, with 10 bases left in between. Germline loops: CDR1 DFQATT, CDR2 SNEGSKA (reference sequence). The CDR3 DNA reads as TGCAGTGCTAGCTCGGGAGCCGAGACCCAGTACTTC. Its protein is CSASSGAETQYF.

This CDR3 reads CATSRDLRGSSYNEQFF. The CDR3 DNA follows: TGTGCCACCAGCAGAGATTTGCGGGGCAGCTCCTACAATGAGCAGTTCTTC. The chain is built from TRBV15 and TRBJ2-1, with a possible D match to TRBD2 (6 bases). The germline CDR1 and CDR2 sequences are LNHNV and YYDKDF (reference sequence). V lost 0 bases and J 0 bases, leaving 12 bases between the germline ends. The CDR3 extends over 17 amino acids.

This clonotype was found a few times. The rearrangement joins TRBV4-3 to TRBJ2-7; 13 bases are shared with TRBD2. The CDR3 spans 16 residues. CDR1 is LGHNA, CDR2 YSLEER, per germline. Trimming at V came to 4 bases and at J to 5 bases, leaving 8 bases not matched to a gene. Here the CDR3 DNA reads TGCGCCAGCAGCCCCGCGATACTAGCGGGAGGGGACGAGCAGTACTTC. Translation gives CASSPAILAGGDEQYF.

The gene calls are TRBV2 and TRBJ2-7; 9 bases line up with TRBD2. The length of the CDR3 is 16 residues. V was pared by 8 bases and J by 2 bases, with 13 bases of the junction left unmatched. Germline V CDR1 and CDR2: SNHLY, FYNNEI. The CDR3 coding sequence is TGTGCCAGCGGGATAAGGGCGGGAGGGCGAACCTACGAGCAGTACTTC. Translation: CASGIRAGGRTYEQYF.

This clonotype has only a few counts. This chain links TRBV20-1 with TRBJ2-5; weak D call: TRBD2 (5 bases). V lost 5 bases, J lost 1 base, and 8 bases lay in between. Germline V gene sequence: CDR1 DFQATT, CDR2 SNEGSKA (reference sequence). There are 12 residues in the CDR3. This CDR3 reads CSAEEVQETQYF. For the CDR3, the DNA is TGCAGTGCTGAGGAGGTCCAAGAGACCCAGTACTTC.